This entry lists 18 T cell receptor beta chains sequenced from one sample in a study of regulatory T cells in long-lasting Graves disease. Time point specified: persistent/refractory GD, antithyroid drugs over 5 years with positive TRAb. The TCR library was made from RNA extracted from PBMCs. According to the study, TCR beta libraries were built with iRepertoire HTBI primers and CDR3-region Arm-PCR. One entry per CDR3 protein, called by TCRdb with MiXCR from the multiplex PCR reads. The sample consists of around 450,000 distinct CDR3 sequences, around a fifth of them appearing once. Sequencing was performed on peripheral blood mononuclear cells (PBMCs), taken when the disease was refractory, from a patient treated with antithyroid drugs. These TCRs come from a female donor with Graves disease.

This chain joins TRBV11-2 and TRBJ2-2; TRBD2 might be the D (6 bases). The V end lost 6 bases, the J end lost 2 bases, and 10 bases lay between the germline ends. This CDR3 region has 14 residues. The germline gives CDR1 SGHAT, CDR2 FQNNGV. The CDR3 sequence is CASRLSGNTGELFF. In DNA, the CDR3 is TGTGCCAGCAGACTTAGCGGAAACACCGGGGAGCTGTTTTTT.

The rearrangement joins TRBV12-3 or TRBV12-4 to TRBJ2-2; D gene ambiguous. The V and J ends lost 6 bases and 3 bases respectively, with 17 bases between them. This CDR3 has 16 amino acids. The CDR3 coding sequence is TGTGCCAGCAGCCTCATTCTAAGTGGTGACACCGGGGAGCTGTTTTTT. Protein sequence: CASSLILSGDTGELFF.

This clonotype came up many times. In nucleotides, the CDR3 is TGTGCCAGCAGTATAAGCGGACAGAAACCAAACTATGGCTACACCTTC. The encoded protein is CASSISGQKPNYGYTF. The chain is built from TRBV6-1 and TRBJ1-2; D is possibly TRBD1 (6 bases). Germline-derived CDR1 and CDR2 are MNHNS and SASEGT. The CDR3 spans 16 residues. The ends were cut back, 5 bases at V and 2 bases at J, with 18 bases in the middle.

This rearrangement joins TRBV7-2 to TRBJ1-1; D gene ambiguous. Germline-derived CDR1 and CDR2 are SGHTA and FQGNSA. Trimming cost V 5 bases and J 7 bases, with 14 bases left between them. The CDR3 totals 13 residues. Here the CDR3 DNA reads TGTGCCAGCAGCCCAACCGCCGTTGGTGAAGCTTTCTTT. Its translation is CASSPTAVGEAFF.

The CDR3: CASSLESAGGAAYEQYF. In DNA form, the CDR3 reads TGTGCCAGCAGCTTAGAATCGGCGGGAGGGGCGGCCTACGAGCAGTACTTC. The rearrangement uses TRBV7-6 and TRBJ2-7; the match to TRBD2 covers 9 bases. This CDR3 contains 17 residues. With 1 base clipped from V and 2 bases from J, the junction kept 9 bases outside the gene matches. Per germline, CDR1 SGHVS and CDR2 FNYEAQ.

In its sample, this clonotype was seen many times. The chain carries TRBV28 and TRBJ2-5; D is unclear. V lost 7 bases to trimming and J lost 5 bases, with 11 bases between them. CDR1 and CDR2 from the germline V gene are MDHEN and SYDVKM. The CDR3 consists of 12 residues. For the CDR3, the DNA is TGTGCCAGCAACTCCTTCGGTGAGACCCAGTACTTC. It encodes CASNSFGETQYF.

This chain uses TRBV3-1 with TRBJ1-6; 11 bases map to TRBD1. In germline, CDR1 is LGHDT, CDR2 YNNKEL (reference sequence). Germline trimming cut 5 bases from V and 2 bases from J; bases unmatched to any gene: 8. The CDR3 covers 18 residues. In DNA form, the CDR3 reads TGTGCCAGCAGCTTCGGGACAGGGGGGAGAACCTATAATTCACCCCTCCACTTT. Its translation is CASSFGTGGRTYNSPLHF. Full variable domain (remainder filled in from reference TRBV3-1 and TRBJ1-6): DTAVSQTPKYLVTQMGNDKSIKCEQNLGHDTMYWYKQDSKKFLKIMFSYNNKELIINETVPNRFSPKSPDKAHLNLHINSLELGDSAVYFCASSFGTGGRTYNSPLHFGNGTRLTVT.

This chain uses TRBV7-9 with TRBJ2-7; D not certain. Germline CDR1 and CDR2: SEHNR and FQNEAQ (reference sequence). The CDR3 totals 12 residues. Trimming pared 5 bases from V and 5 bases from J, leaving 10 bases between. CDR3 nucleotide sequence: TGTGCCAGCAGCCCCATTAGGGACGAGCAGTACTTC. This gives the protein CASSPIRDEQYF.

V usage is TRBV5-1 and J usage is TRBJ2-2; D unclear. CDR3 length: 14 amino acids. Trimming took off 4 bases at V and 0 bases at J, with 7 bases between the two ends. CDR1 SGHRS and CDR2 YFSETQ come from the germline V gene. Here the CDR3 reads CASSRSPNTGELFF. DNA for the CDR3: TGCGCCAGCAGCCGCAGCCCGAACACCGGGGAGCTGTTTTTT.

This clonotype is a singleton in its sample. The V and J genes are TRBV7-2 and TRBJ1-1, with a weak D call TRBD1 (5 bases). Trimming took 2 bases from V and 1 from J, leaving 11 bases between them. The germline gives CDR1 SGHTA, CDR2 FQGNSA. The CDR3 loop spans 15 amino acids. As DNA, the CDR3 is TGTGCCAGCAGCTTATTCGGACAAGCGAACACTGAAGCTTTCTTT. The encoded protein is CASSLFGQANTEAFF.

This clonotype has ten or more counts. The chain joins TRBV14 to TRBJ2-7; TRBD1 agrees at 10 bases. This CDR3 comprises 17 residues. J gave up 4 bases and V 0 bases, and 9 bases lay outside the gene matches. CDR1 is SGHDN, CDR2 FVKESK, per germline. In DNA form, the CDR3 reads TGTGCCAGCAGCCAAGATCATCCGGGACAGGGGATTTACGAGCAGTACTTC. The encoded protein is CASSQDHPGQGIYEQYF.

This clonotype appeared many times. The chain combines TRBV7-2 with TRBJ2-7; D perhaps matches TRBD2 (5 bases). With 5 bases removed from V and 0 bases from J, the gap between germline ends came to 14 bases. Germline V CDR1 and CDR2: SGHTA, FQGNSA. CDR3 length equals 15 residues. The CDR3 is CASSLKDYGSYEQYF. The DNA for the CDR3 is TGTGCCAGCAGCCTAAAAGACTACGGCTCCTACGAGCAGTACTTC.

Ten or more counts support this clonotype. The chain couples TRBV11-2 to TRBJ2-4; no reliable D call. The ends were cut back, 5 bases at V and 1 base at J, with 9 bases in the middle. This CDR3 region has 14 residues. Per germline, CDR1 SGHAT and CDR2 FQNNGV. The CDR3 DNA reads TGTGCCAGCAGCGAGCCCGGGGCCAAAAACATTCAGTACTTC. Encoded protein: CASSEPGAKNIQYF.

This clonotype has more than one count but fewer than ten. As the CDR3 is not closed by the conserved phenylalanine or tryptophan, this likely results from a read error. J is TRBJ1-4 and V is TRBV20-1; no reliable D call. This CDR3 region has 15 residues. Germline V gene sequence: CDR1 DFQATT, CDR2 SNEGSKA (reference sequence). The V end lost 0 bases, the J end lost 8 bases, and 16 bases lay between the germline ends. The CDR3 here is CSARDMTSPQEKLFL. The CDR3 region has the DNA TGCAGTGCTAGAGATATGACTTCACCTCAAGAAAAACTGTTTCTT.

This chain connects TRBV20-1 to TRBJ2-3; D gene ambiguous. Germline values: CDR1 DFQATT, CDR2 SNEGSKA (reference sequence). The CDR3 is made up of 16 amino acids. Trimming shortened V by 4 bases and J by 2 bases, and 19 bases separated the two germline ends. In DNA, the CDR3 is TGCAGTGCTATGGAACCACCTCTGGGCTACACAGATACGCAGTATTTT. Protein: CSAMEPPLGYTDTQYF.

This clonotype was counted only a few times. This rearrangement joins TRBV7-9 to TRBJ1-1; D unresolved. Germline V gives CDR1 SEHNR, CDR2 FQNEAQ (reference sequence). This CDR3 is 14 amino acids long. The V end lost 2 bases, the J end lost 0 bases, and 7 bases lay between the germline ends. In DNA, the CDR3 is TGTGCCAGCAGCTTACCCAGGATGAACACTGAAGCTTTCTTT. It translates to CASSLPRMNTEAFF.

This clonotype appeared many times. This chain links TRBV7-8 with TRBJ1-6; D call uncertain. Germline V CDR1 and CDR2: SGHVS, FQNEAQ. Trimming took off 5 bases at V and 5 bases at J, with 13 bases between the two ends. The CDR3 covers 15 residues. The DNA of the CDR3 is TGTGCCAGCAGCCGAGCGGGAAACAATAATTCACCCCTCCACTTT. This translates into CASSRAGNNNSPLHF.

The chain has TRBV5-1 and TRBJ1-4; D is uncertain. The CDR3 length is 15 residues. Per the germline V gene, CDR1 is SGHRS and CDR2 is YFSETQ. V lost 2 bases to trimming and J lost 5 bases, with 13 bases between them. CDR3 DNA: TGCGCCAGCAGCTTTGTGGGAGAGATGAATGAAAAACTGTTTTTT. Encoded protein: CASSFVGEMNEKLFF.